The source of this TCR beta chain is a study of liver allograft versus peripheral blood T cells. About the study: The authors compared T cell receptor repertoires in transplanted livers with those in the peripheral blood of recipients. Study-level points and caveats: Peripheral blood repertoires reportedly differed from the T cell receptor repertoires found inside liver allografts.

V was pared by 2 bases and J by 0 bases, with 11 bases between. The CDR3 totals 16 residues. The V gene's germline CDR1 is MDHEN and CDR2 SYDVKM. In its sample, this clonotype is medium-sized. Its antigen is currently unknown. TCRdb re-analysed the reads in MiXCR, keeping a single row per CDR3 protein. Seen here are about 5,300 distinct CDR3 sequences, about 17% observed once, and the top ten hold under 11%. This rearrangement joins TRBV28 to TRBJ2-4; the D is unclear. This TCR derives from a human patient who had a liver transplant. Part of the T cell pool may stem from the graft donor. The CDR3 is CASSLLVGKAKNIQYF. The CDR3 DNA follows: TGTGCCAGCAGTTTACTGGTTGGGAAAGCCAAAAACATTCAGTACTTC. The full variable domain, rest sourced from reference TRBV28 and TRBJ2-4, is DVKVTQSSRYLVKRTGEKVFLECVQDMDHENMFWYRQDPGLGLRLIYFSYDVKMKEKGDIPEGYSVSREKKERFSLILESASTNQTSMYLCASSLLVGKAKNIQYFGAGTRLSVL.